The next 23 T cell receptor beta chains were all read from a single sample in a study of blood T cells in healthy people across ages. Together with a sample-barcoded 5' primer, a J-beta primer mix was included in a second PCR lasting roughly 6 to 12 cycles. TCRdb ran MiXCR on the 5' RACE reads and lists one entry per CDR3 protein. This table has 550,000 to 650,000 distinct CDR3 sequences, about a quarter appearing once. This sample was also put to use in a study of T cells of mothers and their children.

The source material was blood. The receptors here all came from a boy younger than 10 in good health.

There are many counts of this clonotype. The junction departs from the called germline gene at one end, perhaps through a read error. V usage is TRBV5-1 and J usage is TRBJ1-2; weak D call: TRBD1 (6 bases). The CDR3 is 12 amino acids. CDR1 and CDR2 (germline): SGHRS, YFSETQ. DNA of the CDR3: TGTGCCAGCAGTCCACAGGGCTATGGCTACACCTTC. Translated, it gives CASSPQGYGYTF.

This clonotype was observed a few times. The CDR3 loop is CASSERGPGANVLTF. The CDR3 nucleotides are TGTGCCAGCAGTGAACGGGGCCCTGGGGCCAACGTCCTGACTTTC. This chain uses TRBV25-1 with TRBJ2-6; D assignment may be TRBD1 or TRBD2 (5 bases each). This CDR3 has 15 residues. Germline V gives CDR1 MGHDK, CDR2 SYGVNS. Between the trimmed V and J ends, which lost 2 bases and 2 bases, there was a span of 7 bases. The full variable domain, with the rest looked up from reference TRBV25-1 and TRBJ2-6, is EADIYQTPRYLVIGTGKKITLECSQTMGHDKMYWYQQDPGMELHLIHYSYGVNSTEKGDLSSESTVSRIRTEHFPLTLESARPSHTSQYLCASSERGPGANVLTFGAGSRLTVL.

In this sample, this clonotype turned up a few times. The chain employs TRBV20-1 and TRBJ2-5, with D unclear. V was pared by 3 bases and J by 3 bases, with 17 bases between. This CDR3 is built from 15 residues. Germline assignment: CDR1 DFQATT and CDR2 SNEGSKA (reference sequence). CDR3 amino acids: CSARGPASGKETQYF. Here the CDR3 DNA reads TGCAGTGCTAGGGGCCCTGCATCAGGAAAAGAGACCCAGTACTTC.

This clonotype was observed a handful of times. The chain couples TRBV12-3 or TRBV12-4 to TRBJ1-4, with TRBD1 as a possible D gene (6 bases). V was shortened by 5 bases and J by 4 bases, with 11 bases between the two germline ends. CDR3 length: 14 amino acids. In DNA, the CDR3 is TGTGCCAGCAGTGTTGGACAGTTTAATGAAAAACTGTTTTTT. Amino acids: CASSVGQFNEKLFF.

As for this clonotype: A read error may account for a junction end that differs from germline. The V and J genes are TRBV27 and TRBJ1-1; 7 nucleotides agree with TRBD1. Germline CDR1 reads MNHEY; CDR2 reads SMNVEV (reference sequence). The CDR3 is 13 residues long. CDR3 region: CASSLGQNTGAFF. In DNA, the CDR3 is TGTGCCAGCAGTTTGGGACAGAACACTGGAGCTTTCTTT.

This clonotype was observed a handful of times. The chain links TRBV10-1 to TRBJ1-6; D gene uncertain. Trimming cost V 6 bases and J 0 bases, with 6 bases left between them. Per the germline V gene, CDR1 is WNHNN and CDR2 is SYGVQD (reference sequence). This CDR3 comprises 14 residues. In DNA, the CDR3 is TGCGCCAGCAGGGGCGACTCCTATAATTCACCCCTCCACTTT. Its translation: CASRGDSYNSPLHF.

The chain uses TRBV4-2 and TRBJ2-5; D ambiguous. V dropped 0 bases and J dropped 0 bases, with 11 bases sitting between them. Germline values: CDR1 LGHNA, CDR2 YNFKEQ. The CDR3 contains 16 residues. The CDR3 region has the DNA TGTGCCAGCAGCCAAGACGCTGGACCAAACCAAGAGACCCAGTACTTC. Translating gives CASSQDAGPNQETQYF.

This clonotype was detected a few times. The gene calls are TRBV20-1 and TRBJ2-4, with D hard to call. The V gene lost 1 base and the J gene lost 4 bases, with 11 bases spanning the gap. This CDR3 region has 14 residues. Germline-derived CDR1 and CDR2 are DFQATT and SNEGSKA (reference sequence). Written as DNA, the CDR3 is TGCAGTGCTAGAGTAGTGGGGTCTAAAAACATTCAGTACTTC. This encodes CSARVVGSKNIQYF.

Details on this clonotype: Possible read error: a much larger clone is one base away. The chain links TRBV7-9 to TRBJ2-1; D not resolved. CDR1 and CDR2 (germline): SEHNR, FQNEAQ (reference sequence). The CDR3 consists of 12 residues. This CDR3 is CVVRPGVNEQFF. As DNA, the CDR3 is TGTGTCGTCCGGCCTGGGGTCAATGAGCAGTTCTTC. Complete variable domain (other parts from reference TRBV7-9 and TRBJ2-1): DTGVSQNPRHKITKRGQNVTFRCDPISEHNRLYWYRQTLGQGPEFLTYFQNEAQLEKSRLLSDRFSAERPKGSFSTLEIQRTEQGDSAMYLCVVRPGVNEQFFGPGTRLTVL.

This clonotype was observed a handful of times. V and J are TRBV29-1 and TRBJ1-2; a weak D match, TRBD1 (5 bases). This CDR3 is 13 amino acids long. V lost 4 bases, J lost 0 bases, and 9 bases lay in between. The V gene's germline CDR1 is SQVTM and CDR2 ANQGSEA. The CDR3 here is CSVVDTANYGYTF. The DNA for the CDR3 is TGCAGCGTTGTGGACACCGCTAACTATGGCTACACCTTC.

The chain links TRBV5-1 to TRBJ2-1; TRBD2 matches at 9 bases. V was pared by 1 base and J by 4 bases, with 3 bases of the junction left unmatched. The CDR3 has 15 residues. CDR1 is SGHRS and CDR2 is YFSETQ in the germline V gene. CDR3 loop: CASSLIAGEYNEQFF. The CDR3 nucleotides are TGCGCCAGCAGCTTGATAGCGGGAGAGTACAATGAGCAGTTCTTC.

V gene TRBV7-2 combines with J gene TRBJ2-3; TRBD2 aligns across 9 bases. Trimming removed 3 bases from V and 4 bases from J; junction bases left unmatched: 11. Per the germline V gene, CDR1 is SGHTA and CDR2 is FQGNSA. The CDR3 consists of 17 residues. DNA of the CDR3: TGTGCCAGCAGCTTCTTAGGGCGGGAGGGGGGCGCAGATACGCAGTATTTT. Encoded protein: CASSFLGREGGADTQYF.

The rearrangement joins TRBV12-5 to TRBJ1-5; 7 nucleotides match TRBD1. The ends lost 3 bases at V and 0 bases at J; junction bases unmatched: 8. Germline CDR1 reads LGHNT; CDR2 reads FRNRAP. The CDR3 extends over 17 amino acids. In DNA form, the CDR3 reads TGTGCTAGTGGTTTAGCCGTACAGGGGACTAGCAATCAGCCCCAGCATTTT. It is translated as CASGLAVQGTSNQPQHF.

The V and J genes are TRBV12-3 or TRBV12-4 and TRBJ2-1; a possible D gene is TRBD1 (6 bases). Trimming took 9 bases from V and 1 from J, leaving 13 bases between them. The CDR3 totals 14 residues. CDR3 nucleotide sequence: TGTGCCAGTACAGGGTCGGGTTCCTACAATGAGCAGTTCTTC. This translates into CASTGSGSYNEQFF.

This clonotype was seen a handful of times. The chain employs TRBV27 and TRBJ2-7; 12 bases line up with TRBD2. Trimming took 5 bases from V and 5 from J; bases not matched to a gene: 10. The CDR3 length is 16 residues. Germline V gene sequence: CDR1 MNHEY, CDR2 SMNVEV (reference sequence). The CDR3 DNA reads as TGTGCCAGCAGTCTGTGGCTAGCGGGAGGGCCCCACGAGCAGTACTTC. Its protein product is CASSLWLAGGPHEQYF.

The chain is built from TRBV7-9 and TRBJ2-7; tentatively, D is TRBD2 (7 bases). This CDR3 spans 14 amino acids. Germline CDR1 reads SEHNR; CDR2 reads FQNEAQ (reference sequence). Between the trimmed V and J ends, which lost 7 bases and 2 bases, there was a span of 15 bases. CDR3 protein: CASTQGGGAYEQYF. CDR3 DNA sequence: TGTGCCAGCACCCAAGGGGGGGGTGCCTACGAGCAGTACTTC.

This clonotype was recorded many times. CDR3 region: CASSLNGELFF. In DNA form, the CDR3 reads TGTGCCAGCAGCTTAAACGGGGAGCTGTTTTTT. The gene calls are TRBV7-9 and TRBJ2-2; D is unclear. The CDR3 has 11 residues. From germline, CDR1 is SEHNR and CDR2 FQNEAQ (reference sequence). V shed 2 bases and J shed 7 bases, with 2 bases lying between them.

This clonotype was found many times. The rearrangement joins TRBV10-3 to TRBJ2-5, with D maybe TRBD2 (5 bases). The CDR3 covers 14 residues. Germline V lookup: CDR1 ENHRY, CDR2 SYGVKD. Trimming pared 7 bases from V and 3 bases from J, leaving 15 bases between. The chain's CDR3 is CAINPGLGKETQYF. The CDR3, as DNA: TGTGCCATCAATCCAGGCCTCGGGAAAGAGACCCAGTACTTC.

The chain recombines TRBV6-2 or TRBV6-3 with TRBJ2-4; possibly TRBD1 or TRBD2 for D (6 bases each). The CDR3 consists of 17 residues. Trimming took 0 bases from V and 3 from J, leaving 15 bases between them. Germline V CDR1 and CDR2: MNHEY, SVGEGT. The DNA of the CDR3 is TGTGCCAGCAGTTACTCGATACAGGGAGGCGTCAAAAACATTCAGTACTTC. Translation gives CASSYSIQGGVKNIQYF.

The rearrangement links TRBV12-3 or TRBV12-4 to TRBJ1-5; D uncertain. This CDR3 is built from 14 residues. V was trimmed by 2 bases and J by 4 bases, leaving 9 bases between them. For the CDR3, the DNA is TGTGCCAGCAGTTTATCCCCCGGTAATCAGCCCCAGCATTTT. Its protein product is CASSLSPGNQPQHF.

J is TRBJ2-7 and V is TRBV6-1; 11 bases map to TRBD1. The J call is in doubt because the DNA end fits TRBJ2-1 better. Germline values: CDR1 MNHNS, CDR2 SASEGT. The CDR3 is made up of 19 amino acids. Here the CDR3 DNA reads TGTGCCAGCAGTGCGAACTCCCCGCTAGGGGACAGGGGGAACAATGAGCAGTTCTTC. Its translation is CASSANSPLGDRGNNEQFF.

The V and J genes are TRBV2 and TRBJ2-7; perhaps D is TRBD1 or TRBD2 (5 bases each). Germline CDR1 and CDR2: SNHLY and FYNNEI. CDR3 length equals 13 residues. Trimming removed 2 bases at V and 2 bases at J, with 7 bases between. The CDR3 DNA sequence: TGTGCCAGCAGTGAACTGGGGGCCTACGAGCAGTACTTC. Protein product: CASSELGAYEQYF.

This clonotype has more than one count but fewer than ten. This chain connects TRBV6-1 to TRBJ2-7; D ambiguous. The germline V and J ends were trimmed by 3 bases and 2 bases, with 8 bases remaining between them. Per germline, CDR1 MNHNS and CDR2 SASEGT. The CDR3 length is 13 residues. CDR3: CASSENYPYEQYF. CDR3 DNA: TGTGCCAGCAGTGAGAACTACCCCTACGAGCAGTACTTC.